Below, 7 T cell receptor beta chains from the same sample are listed, as sequenced in a study of control samples from healthy donors and cancer patients. The repertoire was sequenced with immunoSEQ multiplex PCR; TCRdb's copy has only in-frame clones and lacks some. The data contain 150,000 to 200,000 clones, about 86% of them singletons. The sample was blood. Receptors originate from a man in his late teens or twenties in good health.

This clone was detected only once. Other DNA sequences from this sample encode an identical CDR3 as well. This chain joins TRBV28 and TRBJ2-2, with D possibly TRBD2 on 5 matching bases. Between the trimmed V and J ends, which lost 5 bases and 8 bases, there was a span of 18 bases. There are 15 residues in the CDR3. CDR1 is MDHEN and CDR2 is SYDVKM in the germline V gene. This chain's CDR3 is CASSPQAGPGGELFF. Here the CDR3 DNA reads TGTGCCAGCAGTCCTCAGGCGGGTCCGGGGGGGGAGCTGTTTTTT.

This chain connects TRBV7-6 to TRBJ2-5; tentative D call: TRBD2 (5 bases). The CDR3 contains 13 residues. Trimming took off 4 bases at V and 4 bases at J, with 10 bases between the two ends. Germline V lookup: CDR1 SGHVS, CDR2 FNYEAQ. CDR3 region: CASSSSEGETQYF. Written as DNA, the CDR3 is TGTGCCAGCAGCTCATCTGAGGGAGAGACCCAGTACTTC.

The chain links TRBV6-5 to TRBJ2-5; the D gene is possibly TRBD1 (6 bases). The CDR3 has 13 residues. V dropped 5 bases and J dropped 7 bases, with 14 bases sitting between them. In germline, CDR1 is MNHEY, CDR2 SVGAGI. The CDR3, as DNA: TGTGCCAGCAGTCAGGGGTTGGTTGGGACCCAGTACTTC. It is translated as CASSQGLVGTQYF.

V usage is TRBV3-1 (or the pseudogene TRBV3-2) and J usage is TRBJ1-1, with 7 bases lining up with TRBD1. The CDR3 spans 14 residues. V gave up 2 bases and J gave up 4 bases; unmatched junction bases: 4. Looked up from germline, CDR1 is LGHDT and CDR2 is YNNKEL (reference sequence). CDR3: CASSQQGGGTEAFF. In DNA form, the CDR3 reads TGTGCCAGCAGCCAACAGGGGGGGGGCACTGAAGCTTTCTTT.

The chain uses TRBV11-2 and TRBJ1-3; D unresolved. CDR1 SGHAT and CDR2 FQNNGV come from the germline V gene. The CDR3 sequence is 13 residues long. V was pared by 4 bases and J by 3 bases, with 7 bases between. In DNA, the CDR3 is TGTGCCAGCAGCTCTGGGAGTGGAAACACCATATATTTT. Its translation is CASSSGSGNTIYF.

The sample holds one count of this clone. The chain joins TRBV7-3 to TRBJ2-2; D not certain. Germline V gene sequence: CDR1 SGHTA, CDR2 FQGTGA. V was trimmed by 5 bases and J by 3 bases, leaving 4 bases between them. The CDR3 runs 12 residues. For the CDR3, the DNA is TGTGCCAGCAGCCCCTACACCGGGGAGCTGTTTTTT. Encoded protein: CASSPYTGELFF.

The chain recombines TRBV28 with TRBJ2-1, with D perhaps TRBD1 (6 bases). This CDR3 has 13 residues. The germline gives CDR1 MDHEN, CDR2 SYDVKM. The V gene lost 4 bases and the J gene lost 8 bases, with 12 bases spanning the gap. This chain's CDR3 is CASSSRGQYEQFF. Here the CDR3 DNA reads TGTGCCAGCAGTTCTAGAGGACAGTATGAGCAGTTCTTC.